The clone carrying this T cell receptor beta chain appeared many times. Its target is unknown. The data stem from a study of human T cells and chemical hapten exposure. Study results and caveats: Patch test scores rose with PT1 expanded TCR counts, a positive correlation.

Attachment of unique molecular identifiers to individual cDNA molecules was performed in the library. MiXCR, applied by TCRdb to the RACE reads, yields one record per CDR3 protein. The sample has 85,000 to 100,000 distinct CDR3 sequences, more than 9.5% seen once. Time point denoted: patch test 2, 6 weeks after DPC sensitization. Treatment here: therapeutic diphenylcyclopropenone sensitization with weekly scalp DPC. The total RNA was obtained from whole blood that was not fractionated. Sequencing was performed on whole blood, taken in connection with sensitization to the hapten diphenylcyclopropenone (DPC). The TCR sequence derives from a man aged 35-49 years with alopecia areata. Some clones in this sample may be carry-over from other donors' samples.

The DNA for the CDR3 is TGTGCCAGCAGTTTCCGTACAGTCAATCAGCCCCAGCATTTT. It yields the protein CASSFRTVNQPQHF. The chain carries TRBV12-3 or TRBV12-4 and TRBJ1-5, with no clear D. V was cut by 3 bases and J by 3 bases, with 9 bases left in between. The CDR3 spans 14 residues.